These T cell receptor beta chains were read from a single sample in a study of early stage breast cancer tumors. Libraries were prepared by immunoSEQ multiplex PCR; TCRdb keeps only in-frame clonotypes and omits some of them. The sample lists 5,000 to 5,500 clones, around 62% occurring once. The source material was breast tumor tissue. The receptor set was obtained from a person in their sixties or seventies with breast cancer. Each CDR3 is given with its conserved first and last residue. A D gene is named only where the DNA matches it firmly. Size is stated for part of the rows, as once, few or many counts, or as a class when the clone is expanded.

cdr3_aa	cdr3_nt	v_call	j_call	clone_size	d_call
CASSQALAGGIYEKLFF	TGCGCCAGCAGCCAAGCTCTAGCGGGGGGAATTTATGAAAAACTGTTTTTT	TRBV4-1	TRBJ1-4	few	NA
CASSLDVLETQYF	TGCGCCAGCAGCTTGGACGTCCTGGAGACCCAGTACTTC	TRBV5-1	TRBJ2-5	NA	NA
CASSLEVRSNQPQHF	TGTGCCAGCAGCTTGGAAGTCCGTAGCAATCAGCCCCAGCATTTT	TRBV5-4	TRBJ1-5	NA	NA
CAWSVGQSYEQYF	TGTGCCTGGAGTGTGGGACAGTCCTACGAGCAGTACTTC	TRBV30	TRBJ2-7	NA	TRBD1
CASISGGAETQYF	TGTGCCAGCATTTCAGGGGGCGCGGAGACCCAGTACTTC	TRBV2	TRBJ2-5	NA	TRBD1
CASRAGPGANVLTF	TGTGCCAGCAGAGCAGGACCTGGGGCCAACGTCCTGACTTTC	TRBV13	TRBJ2-6	NA	NA
CASGTRNSTFYNEQFF	TGTGCCAGCGGCACCCGAAACAGTACTTTCTACAATGAGCAGTTCTTC	TRBV27	TRBJ2-1	NA	NA
CASSLRTGVTAYNEQFF	TGTGCCAGCAGCTTAAGAACGGGGGTTACGGCCTACAATGAGCAGTTCTTC	TRBV7-9	TRBJ2-1	NA	NA
CASSFLQSGGAHNEQFF	TGTGCCAGCAGTTTCCTCCAATCGGGGGGGGCGCACAATGAGCAGTTCTTC	TRBV27	TRBJ2-1	NA	TRBD2
CASSESGTRSQYF	TGCGCCAGCAGTGAGTCGGGCACCCGCTCGCAGTACTTC	TRBV10-1	TRBJ2-7	NA	NA
CASSRDRATGELFF	TGCGCCAGCAGCCGGGACAGAGCCACCGGGGAGCTGTTTTTT	TRBV4-1	TRBJ2-2	few	TRBD1
CASSLLLSTEAFF	TGTGCCAGCAGCTTACTTTTAAGCACTGAAGCTTTCTTT	TRBV7-8	TRBJ1-1	NA	NA
CVSSQGRGGDYTF	TGTGTCAGCAGCCAAGGGAGGGGCGGGGACTACACCTTC	TRBV14	TRBJ1-2	NA	NA
CSVVLAGDGETQYF	TGCAGCGTTGTGTTAGCGGGAGATGGAGAGACCCAGTACTTC	TRBV29-1	TRBJ2-5	NA	TRBD2
CAWIIGGGTDTQYF	TGTGCCTGGATCATCGGGGGGGGCACAGATACGCAGTATTTT	TRBV30	TRBJ2-3	once	TRBD2
CASTTGETQYF	TGTGCCAGCACCACTGGGGAGACCCAGTACTTC	TRBV7-9	TRBJ2-5	NA	NA
CASLSRKTYGYTF	TGTGCCAGCCTAAGTCGAAAGACCTATGGCTACACCTTC	TRBV5-6	TRBJ1-2	NA	NA
CASSHGELFF	TGTGCCAGCAGCCACGGGGAGCTGTTTTTT	TRBV6-6	TRBJ2-2	few	NA
CASSVLQGARNTEAFF	TGCGCCAGCAGCGTCCTACAGGGGGCAAGGAACACTGAAGCTTTCTTT	TRBV5-1	TRBJ1-1	NA	TRBD1
CASSPESSGANVLTF	TGTGCCAGCAGCCCCGAGAGCTCTGGGGCCAACGTCCTGACTTTC	TRBV5-6	TRBJ2-6	NA	NA
CASSIDSGGNQPQHF	TGTGCCAGTAGTATAGATTCAGGGGGCAATCAGCCCCAGCATTTT	TRBV19	TRBJ1-5	NA	NA
CASSWTGRGEAFF	TGTGCCAGCAGTTGGACAGGCCGGGGGGAAGCTTTCTTT	TRBV27	TRBJ1-1	NA	TRBD1
CASSQTGAPFYGYTF	TGTGCCAGCAGTCAAACAGGGGCCCCCTTCTATGGCTACACCTTC	TRBV6-1	TRBJ1-2	NA	TRBD1
CAISDRGRPDTQYF	TGTGCCATCAGTGATAGGGGGCGCCCAGATACGCAGTATTTT	TRBV10-3	TRBJ2-3	NA	TRBD1
CASSPVQGDYNEQFF	TGTGCCAGCAGTCCAGTTCAGGGTGACTACAATGAGCAGTTCTTC	TRBV11-2	TRBJ2-1	NA	NA
CASSSTFGQGRSGYTF	TGTGCCAGCAGCTCCACCTTCGGACAGGGACGAAGTGGCTACACCTTC	TRBV5-4	TRBJ1-2	NA	TRBD1
CARRYGQRSIINYGYTF	TGTGCCAGAAGGTACGGACAGCGCTCTATCATTAACTATGGCTACACCTTC	TRBV5-3	TRBJ1-2	NA	NA
CASSPRGGTEAFF	TGTGCCAGCAGCCCCCGGGGGGGCACTGAAGCTTTCTTT	TRBV9	TRBJ1-1	few	NA
CASIPEGGITGELFF	TGTGCCAGCATACCAGAGGGGGGGATCACCGGGGAGCTGTTTTTT	TRBV2	TRBJ2-2	few	NA
CAWSVPTGGLVHTQYF	TGTGCCTGGAGTGTACCCACGGGGGGCCTAGTACATACGCAGTATTTT	TRBV30	TRBJ2-3	NA	NA
CASSSGTVDNEQFF	TGTGCCAGCAGCTCCGGGACTGTGGACAATGAGCAGTTCTTC	TRBV5-5	TRBJ2-1	NA	NA
CSAWGGGETQYF	TGCAGCGCCTGGGGAGGGGGGGAGACCCAGTACTTC	TRBV29-1	TRBJ2-5	NA	NA
CASSFAGLPTMEQYF	TGTGCCAGCAGCTTCGCGGGACTCCCGACCATGGAGCAGTATTTT	TRBV7-9	TRBJ2-3	NA	NA
CASSQAAGAGELFF	TGCGCCAGCAGCCAAGCCGCGGGTGCCGGGGAGCTGTTTTTT	TRBV4-1	TRBJ2-2	NA	NA
CASKGPYQETQYF	TGTGCCAGTAAGGGCCCGTACCAAGAGACCCAGTACTTC	TRBV19	TRBJ2-5	few	NA
CASSNSGGAYEQYF	TGTGCCAGCAGCAATAGCGGGGGGGCCTACGAGCAGTACTTC	TRBV7-2	TRBJ2-7	NA	TRBD2
CASSQRALENSPLHF	TGTGCCAGCAGTCAACGGGCCCTGGAAAATTCACCCCTCCACTTT	TRBV27	TRBJ1-6	few	NA
CASSYDRNSYEQYF	TGCGCCAGCAGCTACGACAGGAACTCCTACGAGCAGTACTTC	TRBV5-1	TRBJ2-7	few	NA
CASSQEGPGVLENEQFF	TGTGCCAGCAGCCAAGAGGGACCGGGAGTATTAGAAAATGAGCAGTTCTTC	TRBV4-2	TRBJ2-1	NA	NA
CANSKQGWQETQYF	TGTGCCAACAGCAAACAGGGGTGGCAAGAGACCCAGTACTTC	TRBV9	TRBJ2-5	once	TRBD1
CASSLDGTGRREQYF	TGTGCCAGCAGCTTAGATGGGACAGGGAGACGCGAGCAGTACTTC	TRBV7-2	TRBJ2-7	NA	TRBD1
CAISPTGLYEQYF	TGTGCCATCAGCCCCACAGGGTTGTACGAGCAGTACTTC	TRBV10-3	TRBJ2-7	NA	NA
CASSRGQMKNTEAFF	TGTGCCAGTAGTCGCGGTCAGATGAAGAACACTGAAGCTTTCTTT	TRBV19	TRBJ1-1	NA	NA
CASQSGRGGTQYF	TGTGCCAGTCAGAGCGGGAGAGGGGGTACGCAGTATTTT	TRBV6-5	TRBJ2-3	NA	TRBD2
CASSIAPDRDETQYF	TGCGCCAGCAGCATCGCCCCGGACAGGGACGAGACCCAGTACTTC	TRBV5-1	TRBJ2-5	NA	TRBD1
CSVGTGGHYGYTF	TGCAGCGTTGGGACAGGAGGTCACTATGGCTACACCTTC	TRBV29-1	TRBJ1-2	NA	TRBD1
CASSLGGPYYEQYF	TGTGCCAGCAGCTTAGGGGGGCCTTACTACGAGCAGTACTTC	TRBV7-6	TRBJ2-7	few	NA
CASSLFYLAAGETQYF	TGTGCCAGCAGCTTATTCTACTTGGCGGCGGGGGAGACCCAGTACTTC	TRBV7-6	TRBJ2-5	NA	NA
CASSPGDSGGYGYTF	TGCGCCAGCAGCCCTGGGGACAGCGGTGGCTATGGCTACACCTTC	TRBV5-1	TRBJ1-2	once	TRBD1
CASSPSATSTDTQYF	TGTGCCAGCAGCCCCTCGGCGACTAGCACAGATACGCAGTATTTT	TRBV9	TRBJ2-3	NA	NA